Listed below are T cell receptor beta chains from one sample, sequenced in a study of monozygotic twins with inflammatory bowel disease. No DNA is given; TCRdb re-called the 5' RACE reads and lists each CDR3 protein once. The table counts a few hundred thousand distinct CDR3 sequences; approximately 2.3% lies in the top ten. The specimen sequenced was blood. These receptor sequences come from a human donor with ulcerative colitis or Crohn's disease, or a healthy co-twin of an affected twin (not recorded which). CDR3s include the opening cysteine and the closing phenylalanine or tryptophan. The order of the fields is V gene, J gene, CDR3 length, CDR3 protein.

TRBV12-3/TRBV12-4	TRBJ1-4	14	CASSNRGANEKLFF
TRBV11-2	TRBJ1-1	12	CASSLVETEAFF
TRBV10-3	TRBJ2-2	17	CAISLTGGASNTGELFF
TRBV11-2	TRBJ1-4	15	CASSEMQGDYEKLFF
TRBV12-3/TRBV12-4	TRBJ2-2	15	CASSFPAGGPGELFF
TRBV27	TRBJ2-1	15	CASKGSDLSRNEQFF
TRBV5-5	TRBJ1-4	14	CASSLGRQDEKLFF
TRBV5-4	TRBJ1-4	15	CASSSDGSTNEKLFF
TRBV12-3/TRBV12-4	TRBJ1-3	15	CASSLGTETGNTIYF
TRBV5-1	TRBJ2-4	16	CASSLYPPPGVNIQYF
TRBV9	TRBJ2-7	14	CASSVASRTYEQYF
TRBV9	TRBJ2-1	15	CASSVAGAHNNEQFF
TRBV27	TRBJ2-1	15	CASSQPGQGANEQFF
TRBV19	TRBJ1-5	16	CASSIGQGRGNQPQHF
TRBV10-3	TRBJ1-2	13	CATEAERGYGYTF
TRBV4-1	TRBJ1-1	14	CASSQEGYNTEAFF
TRBV5-1	TRBJ2-2	16	CASSIFPGGNTGELFF
TRBV10-3	TRBJ1-5	17	CAISESGGSEGNQPQHF
TRBV5-1	TRBJ2-6	17	CASYDVGPISGANVLTF
TRBV7-6	TRBJ2-3	13	CASSSVFTDTQYF
TRBV7-6	TRBJ1-1	15	CASSLDPGWGTEAFF
TRBV20-1	TRBJ1-1	13	CSAKVDRDTEAFF
TRBV4-2	TRBJ2-2	16	CASSQDPVVNTGELFF
TRBV18	TRBJ1-1	14	CASSLQGARTEAFF
TRBV15	TRBJ2-1	17	CATSREIAGGPYNEQFF
TRBV20-1	TRBJ2-3	14	CSAVLAGTSDTQYF
TRBV15	TRBJ1-1	12	CATSRDRTEAFF
TRBV4-1	TRBJ2-3	15	CASSQDPTSTDTQYF
TRBV12-3/TRBV12-4	TRBJ1-4	16	CASTQGVGGGNEKLFF
TRBV7-2	TRBJ1-2	15	CASSLVLRQLGGYTF
TRBV7-8	TRBJ1-2	16	CASSSGDRTNIGGYTF
TRBV12-5	TRBJ1-2	16	CASGLAHRGGNYGYTF
TRBV6-5	TRBJ1-4	15	CASSSNQGTNEKLFF
TRBV6-6	TRBJ1-2	12	CASSYWDGGYTF